Listed below are T cell receptor beta chains from one sample, sequenced in a study of cytomegalovirus exposure and HLA in healthy donors. Sequencing was performed with immunoSEQ multiplex PCR; in TCRdb, only in-frame clones are kept and a portion is missing. Here the sample spans about 100,000 clones, around 86% being singletons. The specimen sequenced was PBMCs. The origin of the receptors is a woman between 65 and 79 years old in good health and CMV-seropositive. The CDR3 runs from the conserved cysteine through the conserved F or W. The order of the fields is D gene, V gene, J gene, clone size, CDR3 protein, CDR3 DNA. The D gene is left open where the match is weak. Clone sizes are given selectively: once, few, many, or a class where the clone is expanded.

d_call: TRBD2
v_call: TRBV12-5
j_call: TRBJ2-7
clone_size: NA
cdr3_aa: CASGPYSGGSYEQYF
cdr3_nt: TGTGCTAGTGGTCCTTATAGCGGGGGGTCCTACGAGCAGTACTTC

d_call: NA
v_call: TRBV30
j_call: TRBJ2-3
clone_size: once
cdr3_aa: CAWSAPPFRGGTDTQYF
cdr3_nt: TGTGCCTGGAGTGCCCCCCCCTTTAGGGGTGGCACAGATACGCAGTATTTT

d_call: NA
v_call: TRBV28
j_call: TRBJ1-2
clone_size: NA
cdr3_aa: CASRGGTPGGNYGYTF
cdr3_nt: TGTGCCAGCAGGGGTGGGACCCCGGGAGGTAACTATGGCTACACCTTC

d_call: TRBD2
v_call: TRBV6-5
j_call: TRBJ2-1
clone_size: NA
cdr3_aa: CASTNGGGPVDEQFF
cdr3_nt: TGTGCCAGCACCAACGGGGGGGGACCTGTAGATGAGCAGTTCTTC

d_call: NA
v_call: TRBV27
j_call: TRBJ1-1
clone_size: once
cdr3_aa: CASSLGGGEAFF
cdr3_nt: TGTGCCAGCAGTTTAGGGGGGGGTGAAGCTTTCTTT

d_call: NA
v_call: TRBV4-3
j_call: TRBJ1-1
clone_size: few
cdr3_aa: CASSQHGQPTEAFF
cdr3_nt: TGCGCCAGCAGCCAGCACGGACAGCCCACTGAAGCTTTCTTT

d_call: TRBD1
v_call: TRBV6-1
j_call: TRBJ1-5
clone_size: NA
cdr3_aa: CASRGQGGQPQHF
cdr3_nt: TGTGCCAGCAGGGGACAGGGAGGGCAGCCCCAGCATTTT

d_call: TRBD1
v_call: TRBV18
j_call: TRBJ2-7
clone_size: NA
cdr3_aa: CASSMGQGITYEQYF
cdr3_nt: TGTGCCAGCTCAATGGGACAGGGGATAACCTACGAGCAGTACTTC

d_call: NA
v_call: TRBV6-5
j_call: TRBJ1-4
clone_size: few
cdr3_aa: CASSYSGGDYEKLFF
cdr3_nt: TGTGCCAGCAGTTACAGCGGCGGAGACTATGAAAAACTGTTTTTT

d_call: TRBD1
v_call: TRBV5-1
j_call: TRBJ2-3
clone_size: once
cdr3_aa: CASSPGQASTDTQYF
cdr3_nt: TGCGCCAGCAGCCCCGGACAGGCTAGCACAGATACGCAGTATTTT

d_call: TRBD1
v_call: TRBV14
j_call: TRBJ1-1
clone_size: NA
cdr3_aa: CASSQPGQMNTEAFF
cdr3_nt: TGTGCCAGCAGCCAGCCGGGACAGATGAACACTGAAGCTTTCTTT

d_call: NA
v_call: TRBV6-1
j_call: TRBJ1-5
clone_size: NA
cdr3_aa: CASSEPYGGKGNQPQHF
cdr3_nt: TGTGCCAGCAGTGAACCCTACGGGGGGAAGGGCAATCAGCCCCAGCATTTT

d_call: TRBD1
v_call: TRBV11-2
j_call: TRBJ1-2
clone_size: once
cdr3_aa: CASSPRLAGQEYGYTF
cdr3_nt: TGTGCCAGCAGCCCACGTTTGGCAGGACAGGAGTATGGCTACACCTTC

d_call: TRBD2
v_call: TRBV10-1
j_call: TRBJ2-5
clone_size: NA
cdr3_aa: CASSERREGTQYF
cdr3_nt: TGCGCCAGCAGTGAGCGCAGGGAGGGGACCCAGTACTTC

d_call: NA
v_call: TRBV4-3
j_call: TRBJ2-5
clone_size: NA
cdr3_aa: CASSPSGGGRAGETQYF
cdr3_nt: TGCGCCAGCAGCCCCTCAGGGGGCGGGAGGGCCGGAGAGACCCAGTACTTC

d_call: TRBD2
v_call: TRBV10-3
j_call: TRBJ2-3
clone_size: NA
cdr3_aa: CAISEVGSGSTDTQYF
cdr3_nt: TGTGCCATCAGTGAGGTCGGTAGCGGGAGCACAGATACGCAGTATTTT

d_call: TRBD1
v_call: TRBV28
j_call: TRBJ2-7
clone_size: NA
cdr3_aa: CASSISGQGSDEQYF
cdr3_nt: TGTGCCAGCAGTATAAGCGGACAGGGTAGCGACGAGCAGTACTTC

d_call: NA
v_call: TRBV7-9
j_call: TRBJ2-5
clone_size: NA
cdr3_aa: CASSSNPGQSGGTQYF
cdr3_nt: TGTGCCAGCAGCAGTAACCCCGGACAGTCCGGCGGGACCCAGTACTTC

d_call: NA
v_call: TRBV6-6
j_call: TRBJ2-7
clone_size: many
cdr3_aa: CASSYDRGYEQYF
cdr3_nt: TGTGCCAGCAGTTACGATAGGGGCTACGAGCAGTACTTC

d_call: TRBD1
v_call: TRBV2
j_call: TRBJ1-5
clone_size: NA
cdr3_aa: CASKTGAGYSNQPQHF
cdr3_nt: TGTGCCAGCAAGACAGGGGCGGGATATAGCAATCAGCCCCAGCATTTT

d_call: TRBD1
v_call: TRBV9
j_call: TRBJ1-2
clone_size: NA
cdr3_aa: CASSVRHQGADPGYTF
cdr3_nt: TGTGCCAGCAGCGTGCGACACCAGGGGGCGGACCCTGGCTACACCTTC

d_call: TRBD2
v_call: TRBV6-5
j_call: TRBJ2-7
clone_size: medium-sized
cdr3_aa: CASSAPTSGRNEQYF
cdr3_nt: TGTGCCAGCAGTGCGCCGACTAGCGGGAGGAACGAGCAGTACTTC

d_call: NA
v_call: TRBV5-1
j_call: TRBJ1-5
clone_size: NA
cdr3_aa: CASSLDPGDNQPQHF
cdr3_nt: TGCGCCAGCAGCTTGGATCCCGGGGACAATCAGCCCCAGCATTTT

d_call: NA
v_call: TRBV25-1
j_call: TRBJ1-6
clone_size: NA
cdr3_aa: CASTRGGDNSPLHF
cdr3_nt: TGTGCCAGCACGAGAGGAGGGGATAATTCACCCCTCCACTTT

d_call: NA
v_call: TRBV7-3
j_call: TRBJ2-1
clone_size: NA
cdr3_aa: CASSFGQNNEQFF
cdr3_nt: TGTGCCAGCAGCTTTGGTCAGAACAATGAGCAGTTCTTC

d_call: NA
v_call: TRBV7-9
j_call: TRBJ2-7
clone_size: NA
cdr3_aa: CASSHPGASSSYEQYF
cdr3_nt: TGTGCCAGCAGCCATCCTGGAGCATCGAGCTCCTACGAGCAGTACTTC

d_call: TRBD2
v_call: TRBV27
j_call: TRBJ2-7
clone_size: NA
cdr3_aa: CASRGLAGDNYEQYF
cdr3_nt: TGTGCCAGCAGGGGACTAGCGGGAGATAATTACGAGCAGTACTTC

d_call: NA
v_call: TRBV9
j_call: TRBJ1-3
clone_size: NA
cdr3_aa: CASSASQGSPGNTIYF
cdr3_nt: TGTGCCAGCAGCGCATCCCAGGGCTCCCCTGGAAACACCATATATTTT

d_call: NA
v_call: TRBV28
j_call: TRBJ1-1
clone_size: NA
cdr3_aa: CASSFTVGQGMNTEAFF
cdr3_nt: TGTGCCAGCAGTTTTACTGTAGGGCAGGGTATGAACACTGAAGCTTTCTTT

d_call: NA
v_call: TRBV2
j_call: TRBJ2-2
clone_size: NA
cdr3_aa: CASSVEGQNTGELFF
cdr3_nt: TGTGCCAGCAGTGTAGAGGGACAGAACACCGGGGAGCTGTTTTTT

d_call: TRBD1
v_call: TRBV6-4
j_call: TRBJ2-2
clone_size: NA
cdr3_aa: CASSNGQGNTGELFF
cdr3_nt: TGTGCCAGCAGCAACGGACAGGGGAACACCGGGGAGCTGTTTTTT

d_call: TRBD1
v_call: TRBV25-1
j_call: TRBJ2-2
clone_size: NA
cdr3_aa: CASRGGQGVTGELFF
cdr3_nt: TGTGCCAGCAGGGGGGGACAGGGGGTTACCGGGGAGCTGTTTTTT

d_call: NA
v_call: TRBV15
j_call: TRBJ2-7
clone_size: once
cdr3_aa: CATSRDNGSPPGEQYF
cdr3_nt: TGTGCCACCAGCAGAGATAACGGGAGCCCTCCAGGGGAGCAGTACTTC

d_call: NA
v_call: TRBV5-5
j_call: TRBJ2-7
clone_size: NA
cdr3_aa: CASSSLDRSGEQYF
cdr3_nt: TGTGCCAGCAGCTCACTCGACCGGTCGGGGGAGCAGTACTTC

d_call: TRBD1
v_call: TRBV5-6
j_call: TRBJ1-1
clone_size: NA
cdr3_aa: CASSLVPRGSTEAFF
cdr3_nt: TGTGCCAGCAGCTTGGTTCCCAGGGGGAGCACTGAAGCTTTCTTT

d_call: TRBD1
v_call: TRBV7-2
j_call: TRBJ2-6
clone_size: NA
cdr3_aa: CASSGQGAGGANVLTF
cdr3_nt: TGTGCCAGCAGCGGGCAGGGGGCTGGTGGGGCCAACGTCCTGACTTTC

d_call: NA
v_call: TRBV28
j_call: TRBJ2-7
clone_size: NA
cdr3_aa: CASRTFPGQGTGGGYEQYF
cdr3_nt: TGTGCCAGCAGAACGTTCCCTGGACAGGGTACTGGGGGGGGCTACGAGCAGTACTTC

d_call: TRBD2
v_call: TRBV2
j_call: TRBJ2-3
clone_size: NA
cdr3_aa: CASRPLAGGSTDTQYF
cdr3_nt: TGTGCCAGCAGACCCCTAGCGGGAGGAAGCACAGATACGCAGTATTTT

d_call: NA
v_call: TRBV18
j_call: TRBJ2-1
clone_size: NA
cdr3_aa: CASSPPSIVHEQFF
cdr3_nt: TGTGCCAGCTCACCACCGAGTATCGTCCATGAGCAGTTCTTC

d_call: NA
v_call: TRBV19
j_call: TRBJ1-2
clone_size: NA
cdr3_aa: CASSYVRDSKSNYGYTF
cdr3_nt: TGTGCCAGTAGTTACGTACGGGATTCCAAATCTAACTATGGCTACACCTTC

d_call: TRBD2
v_call: TRBV28
j_call: TRBJ2-1
clone_size: once
cdr3_aa: CASSLRGTSGRNEQFF
cdr3_nt: TGTGCCAGCAGTTTACGGGGGACTAGCGGGAGGAATGAGCAGTTCTTC

d_call: TRBD1
v_call: TRBV7-2
j_call: TRBJ2-1
clone_size: once
cdr3_aa: CASSTAQGASYNEQFF
cdr3_nt: TGTGCCAGCAGCACTGCCCAGGGGGCGTCCTACAATGAGCAGTTCTTC

d_call: TRBD2
v_call: TRBV7-2
j_call: TRBJ2-1
clone_size: NA
cdr3_aa: CASSMTSGGYNEQFF
cdr3_nt: TGTGCCAGCAGTATGACTAGCGGGGGATACAATGAGCAGTTCTTC

d_call: TRBD2
v_call: TRBV6-5
j_call: TRBJ2-7
clone_size: once
cdr3_aa: CASREGLAGEQYF
cdr3_nt: TGTGCCAGCAGAGAGGGACTAGCGGGCGAGCAGTACTTC

d_call: TRBD1
v_call: TRBV7-9
j_call: TRBJ2-4
clone_size: NA
cdr3_aa: CASSRGTGAGAKNIQYF
cdr3_nt: TGTGCCAGCAGCCGTGGGACAGGGGCGGGGGCCAAAAACATTCAGTACTTC

d_call: NA
v_call: TRBV29-1
j_call: TRBJ2-1
clone_size: NA
cdr3_aa: CSVEDLLSERGKSYEQFF
cdr3_nt: TGCAGCGTTGAAGATCTTCTAAGTGAGAGGGGGAAATCCTATGAGCAGTTCTTC

d_call: NA
v_call: TRBV18
j_call: TRBJ2-7
clone_size: NA
cdr3_aa: CASSPTRSSYEQYF
cdr3_nt: TGTGCCAGCTCACCTACAAGGAGCTCCTACGAGCAGTACTTC

d_call: TRBD2
v_call: TRBV28
j_call: TRBJ2-4
clone_size: NA
cdr3_aa: CASTTSGLAKNIQYF
cdr3_nt: TGTGCCAGCACCACTAGCGGTCTAGCCAAAAACATTCAGTACTTC

d_call: NA
v_call: TRBV18
j_call: TRBJ2-5
clone_size: NA
cdr3_aa: CASSPNGPAGETQYF
cdr3_nt: TGTGCCAGCTCACCGAACGGACCCGCGGGAGAGACCCAGTACTTC

d_call: NA
v_call: TRBV21-1
j_call: TRBJ2-7
clone_size: NA
cdr3_aa: CAISTRTGCSYEQYF
cdr3_nt: TGTGCCATCAGCACTCGGACAGGGTGTAGCTACGAGCAGTACTTC

d_call: NA
v_call: TRBV27
j_call: TRBJ1-2
clone_size: NA
cdr3_aa: CASSPGGVGGYTF
cdr3_nt: TGTGCCAGCAGTCCCGGGGGTGTGGGTGGCTACACCTTC

d_call: TRBD1
v_call: TRBV18
j_call: TRBJ2-3
clone_size: NA
cdr3_aa: CASSPPATGADTQYF
cdr3_nt: TGTGCCAGCTCACCTCCCGCGACAGGGGCAGATACGCAGTATTTT